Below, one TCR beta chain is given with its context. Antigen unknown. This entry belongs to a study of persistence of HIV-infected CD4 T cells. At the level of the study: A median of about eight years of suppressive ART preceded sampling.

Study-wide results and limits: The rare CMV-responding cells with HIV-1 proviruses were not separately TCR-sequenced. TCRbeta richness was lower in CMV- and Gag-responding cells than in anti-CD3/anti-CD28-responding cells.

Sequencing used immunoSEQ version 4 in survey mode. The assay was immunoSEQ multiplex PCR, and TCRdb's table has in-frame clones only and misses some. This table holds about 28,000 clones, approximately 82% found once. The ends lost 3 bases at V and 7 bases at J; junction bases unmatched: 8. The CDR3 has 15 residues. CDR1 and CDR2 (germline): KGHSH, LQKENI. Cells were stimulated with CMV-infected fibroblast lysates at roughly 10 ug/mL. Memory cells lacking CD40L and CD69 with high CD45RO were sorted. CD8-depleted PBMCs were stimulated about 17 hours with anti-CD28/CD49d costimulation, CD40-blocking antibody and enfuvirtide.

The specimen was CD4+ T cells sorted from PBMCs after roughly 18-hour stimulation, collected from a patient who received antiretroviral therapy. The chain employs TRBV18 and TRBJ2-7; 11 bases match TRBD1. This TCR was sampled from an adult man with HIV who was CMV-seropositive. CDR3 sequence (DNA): TGTGCCAGCTCACCTCCAGGGACAGGGGGAGGGGAGCAGTACTTC. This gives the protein CASSPPGTGGGEQYF.